This T cell receptor beta chain was recorded in a study of Ad26.COV2.S vaccination and SARS-CoV-2 variants. Points from the study as a whole: Spike-specific TCR breadth was greater in vaccine than placebo recipients. Breadth, reportedly substantial, characterized the spike-specific CD8+ and CD4+ T cell responses after vaccination.

The CDR3 has 15 residues. The V and J ends lost 4 bases and 2 bases, in that order; junction bases with no gene match: 4. Germline assignment: CDR1 SGDLS and CDR2 YYNGEE. Clones were sequenced by immunoSEQ multiplex PCR, and TCRdb holds only the in-frame ones, with some missing. The repertoire holds about 400,000 clones, approximately 91% seen once, with more than 3% in the top ten. As for treatment: approximately 18 received Ad26.COV2.S at low or high dose, single or two shots; about 5 received placebo; per-sample allocation not given. Samples analyzed were those drawn on day 63 after the first vaccine or placebo injection. On this clone itself: Its antigen is as yet unknown.

The sequence was obtained from a person between 18 and 60 years old who received the Ad26.COV2.S COVID-19 vaccine or a placebo. Sequences were derived from peripheral blood, sampled in a trial of Ad26.COV2.S vaccine versus placebo. The chain employs TRBV9 and TRBJ2-1; 9 bases agree with TRBD1. The CDR3 sequence is CASSRTGDAYNEQFF. CDR3 DNA: TGTGCCAGCAGCCGGACAGGGGACGCCTACAATGAGCAGTTCTTC.